The source of this T cell receptor (beta chain) is a study of T cells after yellow fever vaccination. The authors made TCR cDNA by 5'RACE template switching, adding a universal primer site and UMIs. TCRdb processed the 5' RACE reads anew with MiXCR; each CDR3 protein has one entry. This repertoire shows some 200,000 distinct CDR3 sequences, approximately 3.3% found once; its top ten account for 3.2%. CDR3 length equals 14 residues. Trimming took 3 bases from V and 10 from J; bases not matched to a gene: 6. Whole-study findings and limits: On re-exposure, the response was weaker but peaked faster, at day 5 versus 15. Most primary-vaccination clones reappeared after the booster (just under 98% CD4, about 88% CD8). Of the clonotypes, a small share occurred in both CD4 and CD8 compartments.

This clonotype showed up many times. What it recognizes is unknown. The specimen was CD4+ T cells sorted from PBMCs, collected 10 days after the yellow fever booster vaccination. This TCR was recovered from a man younger than 35 who received the YFV17D yellow fever vaccine. J is TRBJ1-4 and V is TRBV12-3 or TRBV12-4, with TRBD1 matching over 9 bases. The CDR3 coding sequence is TGTGCCAGCAGTTTTGGACAGGGGTTAGGAAAACTGTTTTTT. It yields the protein CASSFGQGLGKLFF.